This T cell receptor (beta chain) was observed in a study of cytomegalovirus exposure and HLA in healthy donors. Study-wide results and limits: Researchers catalogued approximately 160 TCR beta chains as cytomegalovirus-associated. A later analysis found first-cohort TCR clusters tended to co-occur in the 90 to 150 validation repertoires. CMV antigen specificity was confirmed in vitro for three CMV-associated chains.

J lost 6 bases, V lost 5 bases, and 9 bases had no gene match. The CDR3 runs to 15 residues. Germline assignment: CDR1 LNHDA and CDR2 SQIVND (reference sequence). While the first cohort had over 650 subjects, the donors belonged to the separate validation cohort of over a hundred subjects. Using immunoSEQ multiplex PCR, the repertoire was profiled, and TCRdb retains in-frame clones only, with some absent. The sample holds some 350,000 clones, roughly 90% seen once. In its sample, this clone was seen a few times. Antigen: not known. This chain connects TRBV19 to TRBJ2-7, with 11 positions matching TRBD1. The receptor was isolated from a woman between 25 and 40 years old in good health and CMV-seropositive. The sequencing input was PBMCs. The CDR3 sequence: CASSPGRTGGGEQYF. CDR3 sequence (DNA): TGTGCCAGTAGTCCAGGTCGGACAGGGGGCGGCGAGCAGTACTTC.